One T cell receptor (beta chain) is described in this entry. Its antigen is not identified. This sample was included in a study of cytomegalovirus exposure and HLA in healthy donors. Study at large: Both the 120 or so validation repertoires and the 666 first-cohort repertoires used the same platform, as reported by a later analysis. Broader study findings: Usually a TCR sequence was rare, but some public TCRs were found in many donors. According to the study, roughly 160 TCR beta chains were cytomegalovirus-associated. Using the classifier, cytomegalovirus status was reportedly diagnosed with high specificity and sensitivity.

The CDR3 is 17 amino acids. Germline V gene sequence: CDR1 MDHEN, CDR2 SYDVKM. The V and J ends lost 2 bases and 8 bases, in that order; junction bases with no gene match: 10. TCRdb's copy holds only in-frame clones and misses some; the assay was immunoSEQ multiplex PCR. The sample has about 56,000 clones; 93% are singletons. This TCR derives from a young woman in good health and CMV-seropositive. The chain employs TRBV28 and TRBJ2-1; 12 bases line up with TRBD2. Input material: PBMCs. The CDR3 region has the DNA TGTGCCAGCAGTTTAGGGGAACTAGCGGGGGGTATCTATGAGCAGTTCTTC. Amino acid sequence: CASSLGELAGGIYEQFF.